This is a list of T cell receptor beta chains from one sample in a study of response to subunit inactivated influenza vaccine. TCRdb independently ran MiXCR on the RT-PCR reads; one entry per CDR3 protein. This table holds hundreds of thousands of distinct CDR3 sequences, roughly 12% found once. In addition, the sample was reused for a study of T cells expressing NK-cell markers.

Sequencing used PBMCs from blood, obtained on the day of vaccination. The receptors come from a man aged 45-60 years who received an inactivated influenza vaccine. Each CDR3 is given with its conserved first and last residue.

V gene,J gene,CDR3 protein
TRBV12-3/TRBV12-4,TRBJ2-1,CASTSDSYNEQFF
TRBV5-6,TRBJ2-2,CASSRSGPGELFF
TRBV12-3/TRBV12-4,TRBJ1-1,CASSLYGQQNTEAFF
TRBV27,TRBJ2-4,CASSLFLRGTKNIQYF
TRBV20-1,TRBJ2-7,CSARVREETYEQYF
TRBV5-5,TRBJ2-3,CASSLAVRVDTQYF
TRBV10-3,TRBJ1-3,CAISDAEIPGNTIYF
TRBV5-1,TRBJ2-3,CASSPLGLAASTDTQYF
TRBV15,TRBJ2-2,CATSRDMTSGNTGELFF
TRBV5-1,TRBJ2-3,CASSLADPSGGQSDTQYF
TRBV20-1,TRBJ2-1,CSARFRGGGRYNEQFF
TRBV25-1,TRBJ1-2,CASSESGWSAGYTF
TRBV25-1,TRBJ1-5,CASSETGYHQPQHF
TRBV4-1,TRBJ1-1,CASSQESGARTEAFF
TRBV7-6,TRBJ2-3,CASSSSGVVSTDTQYF
TRBV5-1,TRBJ2-7,CASSFFRDRNEQYF
TRBV5-1,TRBJ1-1,CASSWGTFQVTEAFF
TRBV6-2/TRBV6-3,TRBJ2-7,CASSYPTSGEKYEQYF
TRBV12-3/TRBV12-4,TRBJ2-5,CASSLGTRGETQYF
TRBV15,TRBJ2-2,CATSRGGDTGELFF
TRBV29-1,TRBJ2-5,CSVDLAARGEKTQYF
TRBV20-1,TRBJ2-1,CSASLAGGPGEQFF
TRBV27,TRBJ2-7,CASSVTRAGLGEQYF
TRBV20-1,TRBJ1-1,CSAIALDLNTEAFF
TRBV7-3,TRBJ2-1,CASSLFALSYNEQFF
TRBV5-1,TRBJ2-1,CASTRTGGTTPYNEQFF
TRBV5-5,TRBJ1-1,CASSLVVGLNTEAFF
TRBV29-1,TRBJ2-5,CSVDSSTQETQYF
TRBV7-2,TRBJ1-5,CASSWRMGQPQHF
TRBV11-2,TRBJ2-3,CASSLERGSTQYF
TRBV4-3,TRBJ2-3,CASSQDWSQGIDTQYF
TRBV5-5,TRBJ1-2,CASSPGRGKYGYTF
TRBV3-1,TRBJ1-1,CASSQGRTEAFF
TRBV5-1,TRBJ2-7,CASRLAPNYEQYF
TRBV20-1,TRBJ2-4,CSAPGTSGGLAKNIQYF
TRBV7-2,TRBJ2-2,CASSFGPLFLTGELFF
TRBV6-6,TRBJ1-1,CASSYSGDGAFF
TRBV4-3,TRBJ2-7,CASSQTRGNYEQYF
TRBV7-9,TRBJ2-1,CASSGRDRRYNEQFF
TRBV4-3,TRBJ2-7,CASSQEMDLYEQYF
TRBV10-3,TRBJ1-2,CAISEYSRAGGYTF
TRBV11-2,TRBJ2-1,CASRGLAGGSNEQFF
TRBV11-2,TRBJ1-1,CASSFTDKVNTEAFF
TRBV7-9,TRBJ2-7,CASSSPVAGVADNEQYF
TRBV12-3/TRBV12-4,TRBJ1-4,CASSLSGRGREKLFF
TRBV14,TRBJ1-2,CASSRLPGAGYGYTF
TRBV12-3/TRBV12-4,TRBJ2-1,CASSPRAGAGTQGEQFF
TRBV6-5,TRBJ1-1,CASSYLENTEAFF
TRBV6-1,TRBJ1-4,CASSGQGANNEKLFF
TRBV5-5,TRBJ1-2,CASSRDVNYGYTF
TRBV12-3/TRBV12-4,TRBJ2-7,CASSSLGGQARFEQYF
TRBV18,TRBJ2-7,CASSPPAGEQYF
TRBV20-1,TRBJ2-3,CSASGGAADTQYF
TRBV7-2,TRBJ1-3,CASSLYRTGNTIYF
TRBV11-2,TRBJ1-1,CASSRTSPSRTGENTEAFF
TRBV6-1,TRBJ2-1,CASYSVGQDVFQFF
TRBV9,TRBJ2-1,CASSGQGDSYNEQFF
TRBV5-1,TRBJ2-5,CASSLTPTGRETQYF